This T cell receptor (beta chain) stems from a study of blood T cells in healthy people across ages. Primed by a sample-barcoded 5' primer and a J-beta primer mix, a second PCR proceeded for roughly 6 to 12 cycles. TCRdb re-derived calls from the 5' RACE reads in MiXCR, one entry per CDR3 protein. Of approximately 1.5 million distinct CDR3 sequences in the sample, approximately 39% were seen once. Only a few counts were recorded for this clonotype. As yet, its antigen is unknown. With each sample, at least 5 micrograms of total RNA were extracted. Findings and limits, study-wide: Older age coincided with a roughly linear decline in TCR beta diversity per million T cells.

This sequence was found in a woman between 18 and 29 years old in good health. Material for sequencing was blood.

CDR3 nucleotide sequence: TGCAGTGCTAGAGATCTGGTGGGGACAGGGTACGACGAGCAGTACTTC. It encodes CSARDLVGTGYDEQYF. This rearrangement joins TRBV20-1 to TRBJ2-5; TRBD1 aligns across 9 bases. The J call is uncertain, as TRBJ2-7 better fits the DNA end. Germline lookup yields CDR1 DFQATT and CDR2 SNEGSKA (reference sequence). This CDR3 is 16 amino acids long.